This T cell receptor (beta chain) is drawn from a study of blood T cell repertoires in COVID-19. Study in general: The analysed material was cDNA or gDNA that came from T cells, B-cell-depleted T cells, or PBMCs.

Data came from immunoSEQ multiplex PCR; TCRdb stores just in-frame clones and leaves some out. Of about 20,000 clones in the sample, around nine tenths were seen once. The CDR3 consists of 14 residues. The V and J ends lost 1 base and 5 bases respectively, with 11 bases between them. Looked up from germline, CDR1 is LGHNA and CDR2 is YNFKEQ. The chain uses TRBV4-2 and TRBJ2-5; perhaps TRBD2 as D (6 bases). The material sequenced was peripheral blood. The origin of this receptor is a woman aged 55-70 years with active COVID-19. The CDR3 spells CASSQGGAEETQYF. The CDR3 nucleotides are TGTGCCAGCAGCCAAGGCGGGGCGGAGGAGACCCAGTACTTC.